This T cell receptor beta chain was documented in a study of blood T cell repertoires in COVID-19 (dated by TCRdb to 2020 to 2021). Study-level background: Samples from collaborators originated in the United States, Italy and Spain and spanned both the acute and convalescent phases of COVID-19. Where HLA class I and class II types were available, the types were taken from metadata supplied by the sample provider, not from assay-based typing. Samples came from the ongoing ImmuneRACE study (first 160 participants) plus 1,254 subjects from 6 global collaborators. Sample metadata almost always included a de-identified subject ID, COVID-19 status, age in years and sex. The dataset comprised deeply sampled blood TCRbeta repertoires from subjects exposed to, actively infected with, or recovered from COVID-19. The repertoires were released in a freely available public database intended as a resource for research on the immune response to SARS-CoV-2. The material from the prospective study consisted of cDNA or gDNA derived from T cells, B-cell-depleted T cells, or PBMCs.

Overall study results and their limits: How much clinical and demographic metadata was included differed by source and by participant, and the metadata was provided uncurated.

As for this clone: The antigen this receptor binds is unknown. No base quality values were provided; no much bigger clone lies one nucleotide off.

TCRbeta CDR3 regions were amplified from genomic DNA by means of the immunoSEQ Assay, a bias-controlled multiplex PCR. For the original study's pipeline: The number of nucleated cells in each sample was estimated by amplification of reference gene primers within the assay. Sequence reads were collapsed and filtered to measure the absolute abundance of every unique TCRbeta CDR3 rearrangement. For each sample, productive Simpson clonality was calculated as the square root of Simpson's diversity index across productive rearrangements. In its TCRdb copy, this immuneACCESS table keeps in-frame sequences only and misses some clones. Where compared with another copy, unresolved V genes explain less than half of these, and the others have no known cause. For V, J and clone size, that table is used; D and trimming come from the DNA. The sample yields 250,000 to 350,000 clones; about 85% were counted once. About 2.7% of the sample rests with the top ten.

In the prospective study, participants were roughly 18 to 95 years old, resided in fewer than 25 geographic areas of the United States, and were enrolled through a virtual design. In the prospective study, participants were assigned to cohorts based on the clinical history participants reported in a screening survey and a study questionnaire. ImmuneRACE Cohort 3 recovered participants were defined by two consecutive negative NP/OP PCR tests, healthcare professional clearance, or symptom resolution. In the prospective study, whole blood, serum and a nasopharyngeal or oropharyngeal swab were collected from each participant by mobile phlebotomists. Over a roughly two-month period, participants in the prospective study had the option of providing additional blood draws and questionnaires. Blood samples from the prospective study were shipped frozen or at room temperature prior to DNA extraction. Including cysteine and phenylalanine, the CDR3 has 14 amino acids. The DNA shown is the 42-base CDR3, in frame from base 1. Via the germline V gene (reference sequence), CDR1 is LNHNV and CDR2 YYDKDF. V loses 4 bases of germline sequence and J loses 4 bases, and the interval between the two ends is 10 bases.

The chain couples TRBV15 to TRBJ1-4; the D gene cannot be resolved reliably. Material for sequencing was PBMCs or T cells enriched from blood (not recorded which). The clonotype comes from a woman in her forties or fifties who had recovered from COVID-19. The CDR3 protein sequence reads: CATSIAYGNEKLFF. The sequenced DNA is TGTGCCACCAGCATCGCCTACGGTAATGAAAAACTGTTTTTT.